The 5 T cell receptor beta chains in this list originate from one sample, sequenced in a study of blood T cell repertoires in COVID-19. Measured with immunoSEQ multiplex PCR; TCRdb has only the in-frame clones, and not every one. The sample has 200,000 or so clones, over 70% seen once; the top ten hold 3% to 4%. Sequencing was performed on PBMCs or T cells enriched from blood (not recorded which). The receptors come from a woman aged 25 to 39 who had been exposed to COVID-19.

This chain joins TRBV29-1 and TRBJ1-1, with a tentative D call TRBD1 (6 bases). Germline V lookup: CDR1 SQVTM, CDR2 ANQGSEA. Trimming left V 7 bases short and J 4 bases short, with 16 bases between. The CDR3 extends over 13 amino acids. CDR3 amino acids: CSGCTGLVTEAFF. The DNA for the CDR3 is TGCAGCGGGTGTACAGGGCTGGTCACTGAAGCTTTCTTT.

The chain uses TRBV19 and TRBJ2-4; D gene ambiguous. Germline CDR1 reads LNHDA; CDR2 reads SQIVND (reference sequence). Trimming removed 3 bases at V and 4 bases at J, with 16 bases between. The CDR3 runs 16 residues. CDR3 protein: CASSIIAVKRKNIQYF. The CDR3 DNA reads as TGTGCCAGTAGTATCATAGCCGTAAAAAGGAAAAACATTCAGTACTTC.

The genes are TRBV29-1 and TRBJ2-7, with a weak D call TRBD2 (5 bases). V lost 6 bases and J lost 6, with 12 bases in between. The CDR3 loop spans 11 amino acids. Germline V gives CDR1 SQVTM, CDR2 ANQGSEA. The CDR3 bases are TGCAGCGTGTTACTAGGGCCCGAGCAGTACTTC. This gives the protein CSVLLGPEQYF.

V and J are TRBV5-8 and TRBJ1-5; TRBD1 might be the D (5 bases). The V end was cut by 10 bases, the J end by 0 bases, with 14 bases between. The CDR3 length is 14 residues. Germline CDR1 is SGHTS and CDR2 is YDEGEE. The CDR3 loop is CAETDSISNQPQHF. The CDR3 nucleotides read TGTGCCGAGACTGACAGTATTAGCAATCAGCCCCAGCATTTT.

V is TRBV6-2 or TRBV6-3 and J is TRBJ2-7; no firm D call. CDR3 size: 15 residues. Germline-derived CDR1 and CDR2 are MNHEY and SVGEGT. Trimming cost V 2 bases and J 2 bases, with 13 bases left between them. For the CDR3, the DNA is TGTGCCAGCAGTTACGGGCAGGCCGTACCCTACGAGCAGTACTTC. It codes for CASSYGQAVPYEQYF.